These T cell receptor beta chains were read from a single sample in a study of blood T cell repertoires in COVID-19. The method was immunoSEQ multiplex PCR; TCRdb's version includes in-frame clones alone and lacks a portion of them. The sample consists of roughly 190,000 clones, around four fifths of them appearing once. The material sequenced was peripheral blood. The origin of the receptors is a human donor in a cohort sampled during active COVID-19. The CDR3 runs from the conserved cysteine through the conserved F or W. The D gene is left open where the match is weak. Size is stated for part of the rows, as once, few or many counts, or as a class when the clone is expanded.

D gene	V gene	clone size	J gene	CDR3 DNA	CDR3 protein
TRBD1	TRBV19	once	TRBJ1-1	TGTGCCAGTAGTGTCCCAGGGACAGGGGTTGAAGCTTTCTTT	CASSVPGTGVEAFF
TRBD1	TRBV10-2	NA	TRBJ1-6	TGCGCCAGCGGCGCAATGGGACAGAATGTGGGGTGGTATTCACCCCTCCACTTT	CASGAMGQNVGWYSPLHF
TRBD2	TRBV6-1	NA	TRBJ2-2	TGTGCCAGCAGTGCGGTAGCGGGGGGGTCGCTCACCGGGGAGCTGTTTTTT	CASSAVAGGSLTGELFF
TRBD1	TRBV2	NA	TRBJ2-2	TGTGCCAGCAGTCGGGACAGGGCGGGCACCGGGGAGCTGTTTTTT	CASSRDRAGTGELFF
TRBD1	TRBV28	NA	TRBJ2-2	TGTGCCAGTAAACAGGGGGCAAGGACCGGGGAGCTGTTTTTT	CASKQGARTGELFF
TRBD2	TRBV5-1	NA	TRBJ2-1	TGCGCCAGCAGCTACGGTGTGGCTAGCGGGAGAGGTGAGCAGTTCTTC	CASSYGVASGRGEQFF
NA	TRBV27	NA	TRBJ1-5	TGTGCCAGCAGTTCACTCAACAGTGCCCCCAATCAGCCCCAGCATTTT	CASSSLNSAPNQPQHF
TRBD1	TRBV28	NA	TRBJ1-2	TGTGCCAGCAGCCATGGAACAGGGGGCCGCTATGGCTACACCTTC	CASSHGTGGRYGYTF
NA	TRBV12-3/TRBV12-4	NA	TRBJ1-2	TGTGCCAGCAGTTTAACAGGGAATTATGGCTACACCTTC	CASSLTGNYGYTF
TRBD2	TRBV6-5	NA	TRBJ2-5	TGTGCCACAAGGACGGGAGGAGAGACCCAGTACTTC	CATRTGGETQYF
TRBD1	TRBV7-9	NA	TRBJ2-5	TGTGCCAGCAGTATCGTAGGGGACAGCCAAGAGACCCAGTACTTC	CASSIVGDSQETQYF
NA	TRBV29-1	NA	TRBJ1-1	TGCAGCGTTGAAGTGAGTGGGAGTGGAGCTTTCTTT	CSVEVSGSGAFF
TRBD2	TRBV19	NA	TRBJ2-2	TGTGCCAGTACTGGGAGGGCGAACACCGGGGAGCTGTTTTTT	CASTGRANTGELFF
NA	TRBV5-5	NA	TRBJ1-1	TGTGCCAGCAGCCCCCGACATGGAAACACTGAAGCTTTCTTT	CASSPRHGNTEAFF
NA	TRBV20-1	NA	TRBJ2-1	TGCAGTGCTAGTTCAGCGCAGAGCTCCTACAATGAGCAGTTCTTC	CSASSAQSSYNEQFF
NA	TRBV6-5	once	TRBJ1-5	TGTGCCAGCAGGGGGGGGGCCAGAGAGCCCCAGCATTTT	CASRGGAREPQHF
NA	TRBV5-5	NA	TRBJ1-1	TGTGCCAGCAGCGTAGACAGGCCGAACACTGAAGCTTTCTTT	CASSVDRPNTEAFF
TRBD1	TRBV7-9	NA	TRBJ2-7	TGTGCCAGCAGCCAACGGGACAGAGCCTACGAGCAGTACTTC	CASSQRDRAYEQYF
NA	TRBV7-9	few	TRBJ1-2	TGTGCCAGCAGCTCGGACACCCGCGCCGGCTACACCTTC	CASSSDTRAGYTF
NA	TRBV10-2	once	TRBJ1-5	TGCGCCAGCAGTGAAGTCAGGTCCAATCAGCCCCAGCATTTT	CASSEVRSNQPQHF
NA	TRBV3-1/TRBV3-2	NA	TRBJ1-5	TGTGCCAGCAGCCAAGGCGTGGCGACTGTCGGGCCCCAGCATTTT	CASSQGVATVGPQHF
NA	TRBV28	NA	TRBJ2-5	TGTGCCAGCAGTCCCGGACAGAGAGAGACCCAGTACTTC	CASSPGQRETQYF
TRBD1	TRBV2	NA	TRBJ1-2	TGTGCCAGCAGTGTCACCCAGGGGGCCGATGGCTACACCTTC	CASSVTQGADGYTF
TRBD1	TRBV5-1	few	TRBJ2-2	TGCGCCAGCAGCTCCGGGACAGCCAACACCGGGGAGCTGTTTTTT	CASSSGTANTGELFF
NA	TRBV6-1	NA	TRBJ2-2	TGTGCCAGCAGTGAACAGGGCTGGAGCGGGGAGCTGTTTTTT	CASSEQGWSGELFF
NA	TRBV7-2	few	TRBJ2-7	TGTGCCAGCAGCCAACCGACAGGTAGCTCCTACGAGCAGTACTTC	CASSQPTGSSYEQYF
TRBD2	TRBV27	NA	TRBJ2-7	TGTGCCAGCAGCCCCGGGACTAGGACCTACGAGCAGTACTTC	CASSPGTRTYEQYF
NA	TRBV27	NA	TRBJ2-4	TGTGCCAGCAGTCTACACGACCCGGCGGTGGCCAAAAACATTCAGTACTTC	CASSLHDPAVAKNIQYF
NA	TRBV2	once	TRBJ2-3	TGTGCCAGCTGTAGCGGTTACACAGATACGCAGTATTTT	CASCSGYTDTQYF
TRBD1	TRBV3-1/TRBV3-2	NA	TRBJ1-4	TGTGCCAGCAGCCAAGCAGGGGGCGCGGGGAATGAAAAACTGTTTTTT	CASSQAGGAGNEKLFF
TRBD2	TRBV9	NA	TRBJ2-2	TGTGCCAGCAGCGTCGGTACTAGCGGGGGGGTCGGGGAGCTGTTTTTT	CASSVGTSGGVGELFF
NA	TRBV19	NA	TRBJ1-2	TGTGCCACCATAGGGGGAACCTCACCTTATGGCTACACCTTC	CATIGGTSPYGYTF
TRBD2	TRBV30	NA	TRBJ2-3	TGTGCCTGGAGTCCGGGACTAGCTGCAGATACGCAGTATTTT	CAWSPGLAADTQYF
NA	TRBV5-6	NA	TRBJ2-1	TGTGCCAGCAGGCTCGGAGGAAATGAGCAGTTCTTC	CASRLGGNEQFF
NA	TRBV4-1	NA	TRBJ2-1	TGCGCCAGCAGCCAGACGAACAGAGGGACTCAACAGTTCTTC	CASSQTNRGTQQFF
NA	TRBV29-1	NA	TRBJ1-1	TGCAGCGTTGGTGTGGGGGCGCAGGCTTTCTTT	CSVGVGAQAFF
TRBD2	TRBV28	NA	TRBJ2-7	TGTGCCAGCAGTTCCGGGACTAGCGGGAGTTACGAGCAGTACTTC	CASSSGTSGSYEQYF
NA	TRBV6-5	NA	TRBJ1-5	TGTGCCAGCAGAACCCGAGACAATCAGCCCCAGCATTTT	CASRTRDNQPQHF
NA	TRBV11-2	NA	TRBJ1-3	TGTGCCAGCAGCTTAGCGACAGTTGCTGGAAACACCATATATTTT	CASSLATVAGNTIYF
TRBD1	TRBV19	NA	TRBJ1-5	TGTGCCAGTAGGTGGACAGGGACCGACAATCAGCCCCAGCATTTT	CASRWTGTDNQPQHF
TRBD2	TRBV5-1	NA	TRBJ2-1	TGCGCCAGCTTCACCCTAGCGGGGTCGGACAATGAGCAGTTCTTC	CASFTLAGSDNEQFF
NA	TRBV27	NA	TRBJ2-5	TGTGCCAGCAGTTTAGGGGGCATTTCTGGAGAGACCCAGTACTTC	CASSLGGISGETQYF
NA	TRBV6-5	NA	TRBJ1-6	TGTGCCAGCAGGATAGGGAGTAACTCACCCCTCCACTTT	CASRIGSNSPLHF
NA	TRBV27	NA	TRBJ1-1	TGTGCCAGCAGTTTAACCGTCGGCACTGAAGCTTTCTTT	CASSLTVGTEAFF
NA	TRBV29-1	NA	TRBJ2-2	TGCAGCGTTGAATACAGGTCGGACACCGGGGAGCTGTTTTTT	CSVEYRSDTGELFF
TRBD1	TRBV5-4	NA	TRBJ2-2	TGTGCCAGCAGCAACAGGGGGACTTACACCGGGGAGCTGTTTTTT	CASSNRGTYTGELFF
NA	TRBV28	few	TRBJ1-5	TGTGCCAGCAGTTTTGGCGGGAGCAATCAGCCCCAGCATTTT	CASSFGGSNQPQHF
NA	TRBV12-3/TRBV12-4	few	TRBJ1-5	TGTGCCAGCAGTTTAAACGCAGGGGAGCCCCAGCATTTT	CASSLNAGEPQHF
NA	TRBV7-2	NA	TRBJ2-5	TGTGCCAGCAGCTTAGCCCTTATGCCGGGGCAAGAGACCCAGTACTTC	CASSLALMPGQETQYF
NA	TRBV6-6	NA	TRBJ1-2	TGTGCCAGCAGTTACGGGGGGGCGGAAGGCTACACCTTC	CASSYGGAEGYTF
NA	TRBV7-2	NA	TRBJ1-3	TGTGCCAGCAGCTTACAGGTTGGGGGCATCGCTGGAAACACCATATATTTT	CASSLQVGGIAGNTIYF
NA	TRBV28	NA	TRBJ1-2	TGTGCCAGCACCAAAGGAGGCGGGTGGGGAGGCTACACCTTC	CASTKGGGWGGYTF
TRBD1	TRBV16	NA	TRBJ2-7	TGTGCCAGCAGCCAAACGGCGGGGACAGGGATATACGAGCAGTACTTC	CASSQTAGTGIYEQYF
TRBD2	TRBV30	NA	TRBJ2-7	TGTGCCTGGAGAACCTCGGGGGGTGTTTACGAGCAGTACTTC	CAWRTSGGVYEQYF